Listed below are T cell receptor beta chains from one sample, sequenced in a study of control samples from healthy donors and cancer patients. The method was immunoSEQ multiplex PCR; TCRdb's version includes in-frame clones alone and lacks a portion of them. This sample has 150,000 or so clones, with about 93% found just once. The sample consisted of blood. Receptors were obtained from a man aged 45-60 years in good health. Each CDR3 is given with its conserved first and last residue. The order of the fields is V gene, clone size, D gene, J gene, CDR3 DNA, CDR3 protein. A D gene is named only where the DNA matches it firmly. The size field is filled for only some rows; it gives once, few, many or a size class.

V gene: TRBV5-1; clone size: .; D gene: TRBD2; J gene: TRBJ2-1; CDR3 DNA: TGCGCCAGCAGCCTTGGACTAGCGGGAGGCCCTTATCCGGATGAGCAGTTCTTC; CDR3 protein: CASSLGLAGGPYPDEQFF
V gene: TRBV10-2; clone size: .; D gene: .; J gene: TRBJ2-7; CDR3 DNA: TGCGCCAGCAGTGAGGTCCCCTACGAGCAGTACTTC; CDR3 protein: CASSEVPYEQYF
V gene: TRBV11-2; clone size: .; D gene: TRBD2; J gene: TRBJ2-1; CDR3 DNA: TGTGCCAGCAGCTTAGATCCGGGAGGCTACAATGAGCAGTTCTTC; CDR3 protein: CASSLDPGGYNEQFF
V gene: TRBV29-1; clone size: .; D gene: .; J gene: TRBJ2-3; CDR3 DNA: TGCAGCGTTGCCTCAGATACGCAGTATTTT; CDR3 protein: CSVASDTQYF
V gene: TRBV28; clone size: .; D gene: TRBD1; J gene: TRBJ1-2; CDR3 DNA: TGTGCCAGCAGTTTAGGCGGGACAGGGCCTTTATTTGCCGGCTACACCTTC; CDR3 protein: CASSLGGTGPLFAGYTF
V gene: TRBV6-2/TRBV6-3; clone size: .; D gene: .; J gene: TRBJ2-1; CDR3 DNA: TGTGCCAGCAGTTTTGAGGAGGGCGATGAGCAGTTCTTC; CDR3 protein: CASSFEEGDEQFF
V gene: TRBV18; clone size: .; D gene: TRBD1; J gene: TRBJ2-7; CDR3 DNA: TGTGCCAGCTCACCGCCGGGACAGGGAGTTTCGGGCTACGAGCAGTACTTC; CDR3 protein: CASSPPGQGVSGYEQYF
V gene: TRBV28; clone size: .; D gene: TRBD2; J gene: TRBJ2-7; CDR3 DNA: TGTGCCAGCAGTTCCGGGACTAGCGGGAGGCTCGAGCAGTACTTC; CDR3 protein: CASSSGTSGRLEQYF
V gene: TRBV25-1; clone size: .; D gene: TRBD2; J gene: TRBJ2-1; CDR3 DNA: TGTGCCAGCAGTTCCGAGCGGGGCTATTACAATGAGCAGTTCTTC; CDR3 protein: CASSSERGYYNEQFF
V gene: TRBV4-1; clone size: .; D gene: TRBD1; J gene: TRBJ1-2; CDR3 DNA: TGCGCCAGCAGCCCCCGGGACAGCGACTACGATGGCTACACCTTC; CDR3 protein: CASSPRDSDYDGYTF
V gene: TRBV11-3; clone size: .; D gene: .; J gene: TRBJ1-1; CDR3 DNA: TGTGCCAGCAGCCATAAGGGGGGAACTGAAGCTTTCTTT; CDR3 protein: CASSHKGGTEAFF
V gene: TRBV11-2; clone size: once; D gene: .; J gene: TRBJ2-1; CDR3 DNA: TGTGCCAGCAGCTTGCAACTATCACAGAGGGGTGAGCAGTTCTTC; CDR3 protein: CASSLQLSQRGEQFF
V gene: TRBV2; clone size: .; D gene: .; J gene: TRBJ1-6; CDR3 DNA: TGTGCCAGCAGTGACGACAGTAATTCACCCCTCCACTTT; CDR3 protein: CASSDDSNSPLHF
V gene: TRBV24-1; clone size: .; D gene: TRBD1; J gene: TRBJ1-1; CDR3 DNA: TGTGCCACCAGGGGCGCACAGGGGACTGAAGCTTTCTTT; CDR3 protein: CATRGAQGTEAFF
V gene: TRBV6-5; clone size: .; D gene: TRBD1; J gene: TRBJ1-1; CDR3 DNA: TGTGCCAGCAGCCACGGTGAGGGGGCCACTGAAGCTTTCTTT; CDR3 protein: CASSHGEGATEAFF
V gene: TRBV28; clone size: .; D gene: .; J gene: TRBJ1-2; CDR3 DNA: TGTGCCAGCAGTCAGCAGGACTTCATGAACTATGGCTACACCTTC; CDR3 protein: CASSQQDFMNYGYTF
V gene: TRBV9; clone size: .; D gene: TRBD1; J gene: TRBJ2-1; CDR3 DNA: TGTGCCAGCAGCGTAGTGGCAGGGGGCCTTAATGAGCAGTTCTTC; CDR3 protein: CASSVVAGGLNEQFF
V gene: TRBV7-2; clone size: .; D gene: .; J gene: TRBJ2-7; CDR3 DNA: TGTGCCAGCAGCTTGAGAGGAACGGACGAGCAGTACTTC; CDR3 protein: CASSLRGTDEQYF
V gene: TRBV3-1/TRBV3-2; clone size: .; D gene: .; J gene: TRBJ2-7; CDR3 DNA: TGTGCCAGCAGCCAAGTAATATTCCGGGGGAACGAGCAGTACTTC; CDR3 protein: CASSQVIFRGNEQYF
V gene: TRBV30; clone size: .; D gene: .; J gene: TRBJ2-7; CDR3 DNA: TGTGCCTGGACCCGCAGCTACTACGAGCAGTACTTC; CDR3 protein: CAWTRSYYEQYF
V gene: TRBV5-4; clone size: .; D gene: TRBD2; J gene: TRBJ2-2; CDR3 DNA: TGTGCCAGCAGCCCCGGGACTAGCGCTAACACCGGGGAGCTGTTTTTT; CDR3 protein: CASSPGTSANTGELFF
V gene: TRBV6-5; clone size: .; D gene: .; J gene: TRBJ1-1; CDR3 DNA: TGTGCCGGGGGGCTGACGACAGTTGAAGCTTTCTTT; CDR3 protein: CAGGLTTVEAFF
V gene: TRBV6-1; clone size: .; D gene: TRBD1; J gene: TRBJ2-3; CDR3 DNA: TGTGCCAGCAGTGAATCTGGACAGGGAACAGATACGCAGTATTTT; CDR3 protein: CASSESGQGTDTQYF
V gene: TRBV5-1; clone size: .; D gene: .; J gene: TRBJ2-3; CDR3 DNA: TGCGCCAGCAGCTTCGGACTAAACACAGACACAGATACGCAGTATTTT; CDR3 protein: CASSFGLNTDTDTQYF
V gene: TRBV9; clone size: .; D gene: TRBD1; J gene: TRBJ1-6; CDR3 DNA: TGTGCCAGCAGCTTCACAGGGGTTTCACCCCTCCACTTT; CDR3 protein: CASSFTGVSPLHF
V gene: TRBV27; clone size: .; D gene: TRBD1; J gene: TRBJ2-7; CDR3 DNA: TGTGCCAGCACCATACTTACGGACAGGGGGACCGAGCAGTACTTC; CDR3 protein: CASTILTDRGTEQYF
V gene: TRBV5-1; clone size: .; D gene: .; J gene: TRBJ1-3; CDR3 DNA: TGCGCCAGCAGCTTGGGTTGGCAGGGTACTGGAAACACCATATATTTT; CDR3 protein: CASSLGWQGTGNTIYF
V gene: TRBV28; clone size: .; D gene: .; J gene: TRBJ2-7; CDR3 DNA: TGTGCCAGTCGCGAGCGAGGGACCAGCTACGAGCAGTACTTC; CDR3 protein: CASRERGTSYEQYF
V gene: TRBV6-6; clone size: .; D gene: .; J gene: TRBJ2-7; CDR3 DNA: TGTGCCAGCAGTGGTTTAGGGGGACTAACCACCTACGAGCAGTACTTC; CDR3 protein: CASSGLGGLTTYEQYF
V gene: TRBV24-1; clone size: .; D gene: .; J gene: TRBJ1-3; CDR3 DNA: TGTGCCACCAGTGATCCCTCTGGAAACACCATATATTTT; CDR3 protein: CATSDPSGNTIYF
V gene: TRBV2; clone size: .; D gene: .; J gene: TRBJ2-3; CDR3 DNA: TGTGCCAGCAGTGTTCTAGCGCGCACAGATACGCAGTATTTT; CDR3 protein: CASSVLARTDTQYF
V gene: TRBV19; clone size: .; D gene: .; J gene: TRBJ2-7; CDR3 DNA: TGTGCCACTAAGTTGCGGGGCTCAACCTACGAGCAGTACTTC; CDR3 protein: CATKLRGSTYEQYF
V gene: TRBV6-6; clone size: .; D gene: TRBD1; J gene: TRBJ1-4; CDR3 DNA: TGTGCCAGCCATCGACAGGGCAATGAAAAACTGTTTTTT; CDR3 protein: CASHRQGNEKLFF
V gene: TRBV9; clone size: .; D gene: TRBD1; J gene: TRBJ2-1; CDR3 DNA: TGTGCCAGCAGCGTGACAGGGCTTTCCTACAATGAGCAGTTCTTC; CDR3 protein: CASSVTGLSYNEQFF
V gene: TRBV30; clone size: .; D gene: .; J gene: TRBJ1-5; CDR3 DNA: TGTGCCTGGAGCCCCGATAGCAATCAGCCCCAGCATTTT; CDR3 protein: CAWSPDSNQPQHF
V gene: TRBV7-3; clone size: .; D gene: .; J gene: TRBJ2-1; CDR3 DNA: TGTGCCAGCAGCTCGTTAGGGAACGAGCAGTTCTTC; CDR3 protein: CASSSLGNEQFF
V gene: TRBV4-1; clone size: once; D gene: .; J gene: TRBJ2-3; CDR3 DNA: TGCGCCAGCAGCCAAGTCAACCTTGTCGTCACAGATACGCAGTATTTT; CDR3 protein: CASSQVNLVVTDTQYF
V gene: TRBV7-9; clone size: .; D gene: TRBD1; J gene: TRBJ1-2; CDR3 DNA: TGTGCCAGCAGCTTAGCGGGACAGCTTTATGGCTACACCTTC; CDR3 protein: CASSLAGQLYGYTF
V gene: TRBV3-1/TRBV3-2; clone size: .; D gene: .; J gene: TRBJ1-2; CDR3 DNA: TGTGCCAGCGGTACTCAGGGGAACAACTATGGCTACACCTTC; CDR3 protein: CASGTQGNNYGYTF
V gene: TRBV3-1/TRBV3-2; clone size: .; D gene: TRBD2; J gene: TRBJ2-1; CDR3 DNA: TGTGCCAGCACGGGACTAGCGGGACCCTACAATGAACAGTTCTTC; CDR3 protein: CASTGLAGPYNEQFF
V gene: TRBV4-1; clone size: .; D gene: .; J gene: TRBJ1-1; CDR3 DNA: TGCGCCAGCAGCCAAGATTGGGAACGGGGCCTGAACACTGAAGCTTTCTTT; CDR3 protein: CASSQDWERGLNTEAFF
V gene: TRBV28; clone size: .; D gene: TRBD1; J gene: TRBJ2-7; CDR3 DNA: TGTGCCAGCAGGATAATCGGGACAGGCGACCACGAGCAGTACTTC; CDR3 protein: CASRIIGTGDHEQYF
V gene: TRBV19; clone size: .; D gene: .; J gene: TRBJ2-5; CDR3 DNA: TGTGCCAGTAGTATAACCGGACGAGGAAAAGAGACCCAGTACTTC; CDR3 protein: CASSITGRGKETQYF
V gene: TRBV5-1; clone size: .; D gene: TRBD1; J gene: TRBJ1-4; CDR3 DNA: TGCGCCAGCAGCGTCGGACAGGGGGACAATGAAAAACTGTTTTTT; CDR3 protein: CASSVGQGDNEKLFF
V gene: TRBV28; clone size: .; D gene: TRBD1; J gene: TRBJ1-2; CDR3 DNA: TGTGCCAGTTGGGACAGGGCCTATGGCTACACCTTC; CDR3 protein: CASWDRAYGYTF
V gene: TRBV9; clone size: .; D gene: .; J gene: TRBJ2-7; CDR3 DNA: TGTGCCAGCAGCCCTAGGGGGGGCCGCTACGAGCAGTACTTC; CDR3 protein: CASSPRGGRYEQYF
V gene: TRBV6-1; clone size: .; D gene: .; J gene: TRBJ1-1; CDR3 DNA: TGTGCCAGCAGTGAACGAGGGGTTACTGAAGCTTTCTTT; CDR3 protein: CASSERGVTEAFF
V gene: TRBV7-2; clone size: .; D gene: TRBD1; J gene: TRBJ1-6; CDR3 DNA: TGTGCCAGCAGCCGAGAAGTTGGACAGGGGGTTTTC; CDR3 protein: CASSREVGQGVF
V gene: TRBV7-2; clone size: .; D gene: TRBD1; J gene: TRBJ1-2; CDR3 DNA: TGTGCCAGCAGCCCGAGTACAGGGGGCGATGGCTACACCTTC; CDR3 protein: CASSPSTGGDGYTF
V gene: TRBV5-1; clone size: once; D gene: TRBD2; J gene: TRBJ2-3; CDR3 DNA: TGCGCCAGCAGCCAGACTAGCGGGAGAACTGGAGATACGCAGTATTTT; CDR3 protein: CASSQTSGRTGDTQYF
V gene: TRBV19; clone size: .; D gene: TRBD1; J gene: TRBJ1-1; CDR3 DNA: TGTGCCAGTAGTGACGCAGGGGGCGAGGACACTGAAGCTTTCTTT; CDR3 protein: CASSDAGGEDTEAFF
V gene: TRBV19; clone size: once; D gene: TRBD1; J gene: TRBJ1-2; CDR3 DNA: TGTGCCAGTAGTATGGGTACAGGGGGCGAGTCTGGCTACACCTTC; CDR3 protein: CASSMGTGGESGYTF
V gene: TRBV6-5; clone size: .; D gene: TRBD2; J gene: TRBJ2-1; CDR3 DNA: TGTGCCAGCAGCTTACTAGCGGGAGGGTACAATGAGCAGTTCTTC; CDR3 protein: CASSLLAGGYNEQFF
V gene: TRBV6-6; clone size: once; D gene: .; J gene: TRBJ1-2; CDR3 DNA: TGTGCCAGCAGTTACTCTGGGAATGGCTACACCTTC; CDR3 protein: CASSYSGNGYTF
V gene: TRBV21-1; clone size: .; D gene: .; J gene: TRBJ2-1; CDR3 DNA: TGTGCCAGCTGCAGCGGGTCCTACAATGAGCAGTTCTTC; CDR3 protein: CASCSGSYNEQFF
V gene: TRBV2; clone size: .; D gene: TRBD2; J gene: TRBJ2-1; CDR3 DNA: TGTGCCAGCATAGCGGGCGGACTCTCCTACAATGAGCAGTTCTTC; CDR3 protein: CASIAGGLSYNEQFF
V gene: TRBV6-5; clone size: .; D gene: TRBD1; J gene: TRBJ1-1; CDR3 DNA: TGTGCCAGCATCCATACCGGGACAGGGCTGACTTTCTTT; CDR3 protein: CASIHTGTGLTFF
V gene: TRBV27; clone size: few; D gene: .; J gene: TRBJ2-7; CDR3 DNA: TGTGCCAGCAGTCCTGCACAGGAACAGTACTTC; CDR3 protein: CASSPAQEQYF
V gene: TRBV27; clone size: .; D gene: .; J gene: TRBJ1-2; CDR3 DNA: TGTGCCAGCAGTTTAAAAGGCCAAGGCTACACCTTC; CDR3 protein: CASSLKGQGYTF
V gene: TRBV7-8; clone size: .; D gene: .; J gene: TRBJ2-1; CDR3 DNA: TGTGCCAGCAGCTTAGCGAGGCAGGGTCCTAGTGAGCAGTTCTTC; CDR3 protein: CASSLARQGPSEQFF